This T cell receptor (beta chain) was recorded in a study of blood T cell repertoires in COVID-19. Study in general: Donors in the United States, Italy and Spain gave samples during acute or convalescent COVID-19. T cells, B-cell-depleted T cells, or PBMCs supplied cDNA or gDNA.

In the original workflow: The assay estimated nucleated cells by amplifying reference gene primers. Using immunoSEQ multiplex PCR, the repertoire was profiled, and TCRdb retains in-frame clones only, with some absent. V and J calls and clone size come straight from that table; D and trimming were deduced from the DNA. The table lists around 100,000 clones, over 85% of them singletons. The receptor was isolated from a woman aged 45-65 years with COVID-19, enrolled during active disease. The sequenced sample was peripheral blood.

The CDR3 DNA sequence: TGTGCCTGGGATCGCAGCTCCTACAATGAGCAGTTCTTC. Its translation: CAWDRSSYNEQFF. The chain recombines TRBV30 with TRBJ2-1; unclear D gene. Germline CDR1 and CDR2: GTSNPN and SVGIG (reference sequence). The CDR3 extends over 13 amino acids. V lost 5 bases and J 0 bases, leaving 8 bases between the germline ends.